This T cell receptor (beta chain) was sequenced for a study of beta chain features in type 1 diabetes. Findings and limits, study-wide: Compared to healthy donors, patients appeared to have naive, central memory and Treg TCRB repertoires that were more alike. At VDJ recombination sites, type 1 diabetes patients had fewer insertions and more deleted nucleotides. Shorter TCRB CDR3s, moderately but significantly so, were found in Type 1 diabetes patients in all four CD4+ subsets. Cells carrying high TCR expression could end up over-represented when cDNA is sequenced.

All of the isolated RNA was reverse transcribed, so expressed TCRB transcripts were sequenced. Sequencing used immunoSEQ multiplex PCR; TCRdb keeps in-frame clones, though not all of them. The sample gives a few hundred thousand clones, more than 9% of which show up once; 0.034% is in the top ten. This clone was counted between two and nine times. The target antigen is unknown. The CDR3 sequence is 12 residues long. In germline, CDR1 is LNHDA, CDR2 SQIVND (reference sequence). With 7 bases removed from V and 8 bases from J, the gap between germline ends came to 12 bases. The sequencing input was naive CD4+ T cells from blood. V and J are TRBV19 and TRBJ1-5; no clear D. The sequence was obtained from a woman younger than 30 in good health. The CDR3 region has the DNA TGTGCCAGTAATATCCCCGAGGAGCCCCAGCATTTT. Translated: CASNIPEEPQHF. The variable domain in full, with the rest retrieved from reference TRBV19 and TRBJ1-5, is DGGITQSPKYLFRKEGQNVTLSCEQNLNHDAMYWYRQDPGQGLRLIYYSQIVNDFQKGDIAEGYSVSREKKESFPLTVTSAQKNPTAFYLCASNIPEEPQHFGDGTRLSIL.